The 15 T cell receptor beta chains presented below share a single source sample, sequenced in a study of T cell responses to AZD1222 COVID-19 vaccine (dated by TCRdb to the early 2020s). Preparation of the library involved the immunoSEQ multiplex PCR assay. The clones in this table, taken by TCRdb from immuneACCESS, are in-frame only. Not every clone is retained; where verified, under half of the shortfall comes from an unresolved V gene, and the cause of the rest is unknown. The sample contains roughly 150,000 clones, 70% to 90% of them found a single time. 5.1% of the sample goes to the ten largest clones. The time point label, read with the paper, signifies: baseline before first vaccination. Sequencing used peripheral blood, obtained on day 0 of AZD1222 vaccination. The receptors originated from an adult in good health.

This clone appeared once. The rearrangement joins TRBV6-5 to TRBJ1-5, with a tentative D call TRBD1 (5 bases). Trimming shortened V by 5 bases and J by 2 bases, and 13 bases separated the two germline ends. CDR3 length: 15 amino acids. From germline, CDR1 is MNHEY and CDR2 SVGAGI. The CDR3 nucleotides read TGTGCCAGCAGTACCGACAGAAGGGGCAATCAGCCCCAGCATTTT. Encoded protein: CASSTDRRGNQPQHF.

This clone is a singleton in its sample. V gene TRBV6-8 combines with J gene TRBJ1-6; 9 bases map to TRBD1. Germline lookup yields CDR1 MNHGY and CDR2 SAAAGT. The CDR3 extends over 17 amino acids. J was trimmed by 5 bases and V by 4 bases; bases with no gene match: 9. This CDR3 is CASSCPGTGFNNSPLHF. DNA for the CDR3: TGTGCCAGCAGTTGCCCCGGGACAGGGTTCAATAATTCACCCCTCCACTTT.

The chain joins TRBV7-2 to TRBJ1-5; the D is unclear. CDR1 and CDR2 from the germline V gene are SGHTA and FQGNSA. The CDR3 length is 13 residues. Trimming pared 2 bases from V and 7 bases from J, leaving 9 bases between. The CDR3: CASSLKDLQPQHF. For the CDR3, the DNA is TGTGCCAGCAGCTTAAAGGACTTGCAGCCCCAGCATTTT. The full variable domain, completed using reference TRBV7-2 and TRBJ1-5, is GAGVSQSPSNKVTEKGKDVELRCDPISGHTALYWYRQSLGQGLEFLIYFQGNSAPDKSGLPSDRFSAERTGGSVSTLTIQRTQQEDSAVYLCASSLKDLQPQHFGDGTRLSIL.

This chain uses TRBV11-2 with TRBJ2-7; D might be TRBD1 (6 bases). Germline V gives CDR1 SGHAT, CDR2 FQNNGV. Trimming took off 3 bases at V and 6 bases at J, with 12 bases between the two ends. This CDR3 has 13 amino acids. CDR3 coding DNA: TGTGCCAGCAGCTTCCCGGGACATCTCGAGCAGTACTTC. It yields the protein CASSFPGHLEQYF. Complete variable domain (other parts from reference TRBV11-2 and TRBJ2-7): EAGVAQSPRYKIIEKRQSVAFWCNPISGHATLYWYQQILGQGPKLLIQFQNNGVVDDSQLPKDRFSAERLKGVDSTLKIQPAKLEDSAVYLCASSFPGHLEQYFGPGTRLTVT.

The CDR3 DNA sequence: TGTGCCAGCAGCGCGTACGAAGATCAGCCCCAGCATTTT. As protein: CASSAYEDQPQHF. The rearrangement joins TRBV7-2 to TRBJ1-5; D remains ambiguous. V dropped 5 bases and J dropped 5 bases, with 10 bases sitting between them. The CDR3 is made up of 13 amino acids. The germline gives CDR1 SGHTA, CDR2 FQGNSA.

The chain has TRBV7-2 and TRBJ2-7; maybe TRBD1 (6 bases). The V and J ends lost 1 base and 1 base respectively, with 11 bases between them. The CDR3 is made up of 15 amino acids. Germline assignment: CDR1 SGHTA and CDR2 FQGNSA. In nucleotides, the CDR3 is TGTGCCAGCAGCTTAGGGCCAGGGGAATCCTACGAGCAGTACTTC. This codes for CASSLGPGESYEQYF.

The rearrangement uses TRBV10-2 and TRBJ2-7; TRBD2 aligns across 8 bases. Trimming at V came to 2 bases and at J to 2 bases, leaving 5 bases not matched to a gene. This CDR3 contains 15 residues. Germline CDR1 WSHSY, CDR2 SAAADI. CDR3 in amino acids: CASSEAGGRTYEQYF. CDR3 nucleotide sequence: TGCGCCAGCAGTGAGGCCGGCGGGAGGACCTACGAGCAGTACTTC.

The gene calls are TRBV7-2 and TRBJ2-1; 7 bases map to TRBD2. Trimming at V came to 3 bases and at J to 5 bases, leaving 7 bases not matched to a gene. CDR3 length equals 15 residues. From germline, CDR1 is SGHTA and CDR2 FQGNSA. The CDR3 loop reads CASSFHLAADNEQFF. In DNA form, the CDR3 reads TGTGCCAGCAGCTTCCATCTAGCGGCAGACAATGAGCAGTTCTTC.

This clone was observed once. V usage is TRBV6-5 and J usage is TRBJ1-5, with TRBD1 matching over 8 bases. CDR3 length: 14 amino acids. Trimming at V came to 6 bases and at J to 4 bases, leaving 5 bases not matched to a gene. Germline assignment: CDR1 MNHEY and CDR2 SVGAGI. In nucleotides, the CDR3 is TGTGCCAGCAGCCAAAGACAGGGGAATCAGCCCCAGCATTTT. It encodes CASSQRQGNQPQHF.

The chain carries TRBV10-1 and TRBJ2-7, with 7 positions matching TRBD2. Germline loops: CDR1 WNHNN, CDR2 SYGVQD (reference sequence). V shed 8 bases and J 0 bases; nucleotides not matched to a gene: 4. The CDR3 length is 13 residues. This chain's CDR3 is CASSGTTSYEQYF. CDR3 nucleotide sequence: TGCGCCAGCTCCGGGACTACCTCCTACGAGCAGTACTTC.

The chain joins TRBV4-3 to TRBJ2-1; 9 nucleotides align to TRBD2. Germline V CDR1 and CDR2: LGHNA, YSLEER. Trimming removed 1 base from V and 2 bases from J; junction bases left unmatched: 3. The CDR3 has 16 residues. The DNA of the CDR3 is TGCGCCAGCAGCCAAGTTGTAGCGGGAGCCTACAATGAGCAGTTCTTC. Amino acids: CASSQVVAGAYNEQFF.

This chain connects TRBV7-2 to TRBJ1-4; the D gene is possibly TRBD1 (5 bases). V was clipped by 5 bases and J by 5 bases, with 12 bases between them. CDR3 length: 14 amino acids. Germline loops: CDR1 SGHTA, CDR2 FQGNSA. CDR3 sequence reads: CASSPGSKNEKLFF. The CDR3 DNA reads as TGTGCCAGCAGCCCAGGGAGTAAGAATGAAAAACTGTTTTTT. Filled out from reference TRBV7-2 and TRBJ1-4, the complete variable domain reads GAGVSQSPSNKVTEKGKDVELRCDPISGHTALYWYRQSLGQGLEFLIYFQGNSAPDKSGLPSDRFSAERTGGSVSTLTIQRTQQEDSAVYLCASSPGSKNEKLFFGSGTQLSVL.

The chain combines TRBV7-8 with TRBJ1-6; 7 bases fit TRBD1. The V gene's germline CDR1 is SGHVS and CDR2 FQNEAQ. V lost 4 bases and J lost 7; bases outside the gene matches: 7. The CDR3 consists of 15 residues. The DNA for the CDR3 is TGTGCCAGCAGCTCACATGGACAGGAGAATTCACCCCTCCACTTT. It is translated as CASSSHGQENSPLHF.

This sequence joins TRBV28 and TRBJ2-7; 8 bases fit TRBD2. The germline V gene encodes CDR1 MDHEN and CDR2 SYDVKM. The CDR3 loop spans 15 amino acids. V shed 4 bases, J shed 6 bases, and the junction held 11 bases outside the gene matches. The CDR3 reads CASSSFSGAVTEQYF. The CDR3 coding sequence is TGTGCCAGCAGTTCCTTTAGCGGGGCTGTTACCGAGCAGTACTTC.

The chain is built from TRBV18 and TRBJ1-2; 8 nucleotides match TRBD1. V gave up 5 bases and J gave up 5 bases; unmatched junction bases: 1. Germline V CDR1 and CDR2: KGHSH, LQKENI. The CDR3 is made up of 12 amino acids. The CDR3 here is CASSTGGYGYTF. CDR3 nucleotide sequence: TGTGCCAGCTCAACAGGGGGTTATGGCTACACCTTC.